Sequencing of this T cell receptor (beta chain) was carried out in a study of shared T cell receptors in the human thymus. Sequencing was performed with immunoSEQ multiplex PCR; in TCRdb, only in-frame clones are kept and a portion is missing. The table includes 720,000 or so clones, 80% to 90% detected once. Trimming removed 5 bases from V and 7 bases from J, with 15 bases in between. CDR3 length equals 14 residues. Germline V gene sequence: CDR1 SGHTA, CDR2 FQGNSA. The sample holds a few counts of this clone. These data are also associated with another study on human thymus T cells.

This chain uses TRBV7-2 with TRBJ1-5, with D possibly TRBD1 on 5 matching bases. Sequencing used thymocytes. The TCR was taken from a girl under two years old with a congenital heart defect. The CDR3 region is CASSLRGVQQPQHF. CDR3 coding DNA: TGTGCCAGCAGCCTACGGGGGGTGCAGCAGCCCCAGCATTTT.